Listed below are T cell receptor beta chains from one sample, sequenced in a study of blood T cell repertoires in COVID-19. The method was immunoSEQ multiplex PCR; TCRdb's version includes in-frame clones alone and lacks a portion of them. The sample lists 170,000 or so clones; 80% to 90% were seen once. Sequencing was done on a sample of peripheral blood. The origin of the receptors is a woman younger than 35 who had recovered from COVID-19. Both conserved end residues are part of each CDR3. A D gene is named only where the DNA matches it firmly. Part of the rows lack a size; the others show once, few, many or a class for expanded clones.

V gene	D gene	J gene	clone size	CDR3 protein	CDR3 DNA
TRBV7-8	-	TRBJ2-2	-	CASSLSQNTGELFF	TGTGCCAGCAGCTTATCACAGAACACCGGGGAGCTGTTTTTT
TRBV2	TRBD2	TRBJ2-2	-	CASTAAGGVGELFF	TGTGCCAGCACGGCAGCGGGGGGCGTCGGGGAGCTGTTTTTT
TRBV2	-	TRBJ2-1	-	CNTRVQNEQFF	TGCAACACTAGGGTTCAGAATGAGCAGTTCTTC
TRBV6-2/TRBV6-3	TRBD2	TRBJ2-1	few	CASSYRYTSGGNEQFF	TGTGCCAGCAGTTACCGATATACTAGCGGGGGGAATGAGCAGTTCTTC
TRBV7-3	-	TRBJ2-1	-	CASSSQPNGHNEQFF	TGTGCCAGCAGCTCCCAGCCGAATGGGCACAATGAGCAGTTCTTC
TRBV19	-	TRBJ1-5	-	CASTRDTEQPQHF	TGTGCCAGTACCCGGGACACGGAGCAGCCCCAGCATTTT
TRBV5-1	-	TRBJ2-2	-	CASSLGGGGGSTGELFF	TGCGCCAGCAGCTTGGGCGGTGGCGGGGGCAGCACCGGGGAGCTGTTTTTT
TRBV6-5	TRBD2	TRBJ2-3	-	CASRGLISDTQYF	TGTGCCAGCAGGGGACTAATTTCAGATACGCAGTATTTT
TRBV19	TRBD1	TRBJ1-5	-	CASRRQGAPGNQPQHF	TGTGCCAGTAGAAGGCAGGGGGCGCCGGGCAATCAGCCCCAGCATTTT
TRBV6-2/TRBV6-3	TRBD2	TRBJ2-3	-	CASSSAAGVNTQYF	TGTGCCAGCAGTTCCGCAGCGGGGGTCAATACGCAGTATTTT
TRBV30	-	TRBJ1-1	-	CAWIFSGGTEAFF	TGTGCCTGGATTTTTTCGGGAGGCACTGAAGCTTTCTTT
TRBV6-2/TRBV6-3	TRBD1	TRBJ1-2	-	CASSSQGRGQYGYTF	TGTGCCAGCAGTTCCCAGGGCAGGGGGCAATATGGCTACACCTTC
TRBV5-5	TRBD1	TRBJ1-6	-	CASSLTGGNNSPLHF	TGTGCCAGCAGCCTTACAGGGGGGAATAATTCACCCCTCCACTTT
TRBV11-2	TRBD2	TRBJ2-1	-	CASSPTRTSGRALGEQFF	TGTGCCAGCAGCCCCACCCGGACTAGCGGGAGGGCCCTCGGTGAGCAGTTCTTC
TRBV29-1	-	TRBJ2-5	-	CSAEVDRGGETQYF	TGCAGCGCGGAGGTCGACCGCGGAGGCGAGACCCAGTACTTC
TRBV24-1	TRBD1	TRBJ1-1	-	CATSDRGTGAANTEAFF	TGTGCCACCAGTGATAGGGGTACAGGGGCGGCGAACACTGAAGCTTTCTTT
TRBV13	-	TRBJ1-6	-	CASSLGPGGRNSPLHF	TGTGCCAGCAGCTTAGGGCCCGGGGGGCGGAATTCACCCCTCCACTTT
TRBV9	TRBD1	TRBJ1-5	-	CASSARGTVDQPQHF	TGTGCCAGCAGCGCCCGAGGGACAGTCGATCAGCCCCAGCATTTT
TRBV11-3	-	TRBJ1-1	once	CASSPHREGEAFF	TGTGCCAGCAGCCCTCACCGGGAGGGTGAAGCTTTCTTT
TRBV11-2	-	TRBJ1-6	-	CASSLNSPLHF	TGTGCCAGCAGCCTCAATTCACCCCTCCACTTT
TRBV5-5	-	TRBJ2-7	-	CASSLRTGHQYF	TGTGCCAGCAGCTTGAGGACGGGACACCAGTACTTC
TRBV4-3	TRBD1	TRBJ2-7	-	CASSQVFTVWDSSYEQYF	TGCGCCAGCAGCCAAGTATTCACAGTCTGGGACAGCTCTTACGAGCAGTACTTC
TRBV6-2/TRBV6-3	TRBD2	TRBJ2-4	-	CASSYWASGRSKNIQYF	TGTGCCAGCAGTTATTGGGCTAGCGGGAGGTCCAAAAACATTCAGTACTTC
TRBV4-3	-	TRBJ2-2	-	CASSQVGGAKAGELFF	TGCGCCAGCAGCCAAGTTGGGGGGGCGAAGGCCGGGGAGCTGTTTTTT
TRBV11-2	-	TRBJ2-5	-	CASSPDRQETQYF	TGTGCCAGCAGCCCTGACAGACAAGAGACCCAGTACTTC
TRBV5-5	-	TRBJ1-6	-	CASEQEDNSPLHF	TGTGCCAGCGAACAGGAAGATAATTCACCCCTCCACTTT
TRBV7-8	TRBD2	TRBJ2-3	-	CASSTRTSGGYPVADTQYF	TGTGCCAGCAGCACCCGGACTAGCGGGGGGTACCCGGTGGCAGATACGCAGTATTTT
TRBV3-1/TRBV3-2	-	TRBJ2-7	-	CASSQDVSPKQYF	TGTGCCAGCAGCCAAGACGTCAGTCCGAAGCAGTACTTC
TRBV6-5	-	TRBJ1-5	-	CASSPRVGNQPQHF	TGTGCCAGCAGTCCCAGGGTCGGCAATCAGCCCCAGCATTTT
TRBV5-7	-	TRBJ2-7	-	CASSSRGYEQYF	TGTGCCAGCAGCTCGAGAGGCTACGAGCAGTACTTC
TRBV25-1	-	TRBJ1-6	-	CASSGGVPNSPLHF	TGTGCCAGCAGTGGGGGCGTTCCGAATTCACCCCTCCACTTT
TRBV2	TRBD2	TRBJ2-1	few	CASSGQLAGWGEGNEQFF	TGTGCCAGCAGTGGTCAACTAGCGGGATGGGGTGAGGGTAATGAGCAGTTCTTC
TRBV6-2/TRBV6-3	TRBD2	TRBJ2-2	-	CASSDRGLARGELFF	TGTGCCAGCAGTGACCGGGGACTAGCCAGGGGGGAGCTGTTTTTT
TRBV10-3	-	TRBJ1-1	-	CAISESERGTEAFF	TGTGCCATCAGTGAGTCGGAAAGGGGCACTGAAGCTTTCTTT
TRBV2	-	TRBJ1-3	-	CASSVRGSGNTIYF	TGTGCCAGCAGCGTTCGGGGCTCTGGAAACACCATATATTTT
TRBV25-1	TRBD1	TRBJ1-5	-	CASSEGRGTGGNQPQHF	TGTGCCAGCAGTGAAGGAAGAGGGACAGGGGGCAATCAGCCCCAGCATTTT
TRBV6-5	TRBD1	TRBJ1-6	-	CASKQGWDNSPLHF	TGTGCCAGCAAACAGGGGTGGGATAATTCACCCCTCCACTTT
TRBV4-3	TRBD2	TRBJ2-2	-	CASSQFSRTRNTGELFF	TGCGCCAGCAGCCAATTCTCGCGGACTAGGAACACCGGGGAGCTGTTTTTT
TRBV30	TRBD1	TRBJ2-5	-	CAWSRTGGGETQYF	TGTGCCTGGAGCCGGACAGGGGGTGGGGAGACCCAGTACTTC
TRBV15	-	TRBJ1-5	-	CATSRQDQPQHF	TGTGCCACCAGCAGACAGGATCAGCCCCAGCATTTT
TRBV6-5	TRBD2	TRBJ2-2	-	CASSPRGIGELFF	TGTGCCAGCAGCCCGCGGGGGATCGGGGAGCTGTTTTTT
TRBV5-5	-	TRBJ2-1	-	CASGPTGRGLNEQFF	TGTGCCAGCGGCCCCACCGGGAGGGGGCTTAATGAGCAGTTCTTC
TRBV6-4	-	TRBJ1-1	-	CASSHTGNTEAFF	TGTGCCAGCAGTCACACGGGGAACACTGAAGCTTTCTTT
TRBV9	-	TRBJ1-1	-	CASSSSPRRVDTEAFF	TGTGCCAGCAGCTCCAGCCCCCGGCGGGTGGACACTGAAGCTTTCTTT
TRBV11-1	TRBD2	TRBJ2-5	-	CASSVGLAGGGETQYF	TGTGCCAGCAGCGTGGGACTAGCGGGGGGCGGGGAGACCCAGTACTTC
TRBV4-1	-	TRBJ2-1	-	CASSPPPSTMGNEQFF	TGCGCCAGCAGCCCTCCCCCTAGCACCATGGGCAATGAGCAGTTCTTC
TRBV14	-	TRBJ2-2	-	CASSQVSRAAGELFF	TGTGCCAGCAGCCAAGTATCCAGGGCTGCCGGGGAGCTGTTTTTT
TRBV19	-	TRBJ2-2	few	CAIQQAGELFF	TGTGCCATCCAACAAGCCGGGGAGCTGTTTTTT
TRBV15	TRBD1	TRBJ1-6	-	CATSRAGGTGNSPLHF	TGTGCCACCAGCAGAGCGGGTGGGACAGGAAATTCACCCCTCCACTTT
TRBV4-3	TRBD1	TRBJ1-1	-	CASSQGTGGPIEAFF	TGCGCCAGCAGCCAAGGGACAGGGGGCCCTATTGAAGCTTTCTTT
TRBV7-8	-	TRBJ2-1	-	CASSWSSYNEQFF	TGTGCCAGCAGCTGGAGCTCCTACAATGAGCAGTTCTTC
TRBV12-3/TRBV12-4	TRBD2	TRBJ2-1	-	CASSSTSSNEQFF	TGTGCCAGCAGTTCGACTAGCAGCAATGAGCAGTTCTTC
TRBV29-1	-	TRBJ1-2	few	CSVEASVAGGYTF	TGCAGCGTTGAAGCATCGGTCGCGGGGGGCTACACCTTC
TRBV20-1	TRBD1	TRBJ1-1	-	CSASAPGQGSTEAFF	TGCAGTGCTAGTGCCCCCGGACAGGGTTCGACTGAAGCTTTCTTT
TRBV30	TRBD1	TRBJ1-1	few	CAWRIAAGGAVNTEAFF	TGTGCCTGGAGAATAGCGGCAGGGGGCGCGGTGAACACTGAAGCTTTCTTT
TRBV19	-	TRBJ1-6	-	CASSIGQSYNSPLHF	TGTGCCAGTAGTATTGGACAGTCCTATAATTCACCCCTCCACTTT
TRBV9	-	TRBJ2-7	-	CASSVGPEDYEQYF	TGTGCCAGCAGCGTAGGTCCGGAGGATTACGAGCAGTACTTC
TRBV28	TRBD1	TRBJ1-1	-	CASSFWTGNTEAFF	TGTGCCAGCAGTTTTTGGACAGGGAACACTGAAGCTTTCTTT
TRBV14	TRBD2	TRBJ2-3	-	CASSQPGGTDTQYF	TGTGCCAGCAGCCAGCCGGGAGGGACAGATACGCAGTATTTT